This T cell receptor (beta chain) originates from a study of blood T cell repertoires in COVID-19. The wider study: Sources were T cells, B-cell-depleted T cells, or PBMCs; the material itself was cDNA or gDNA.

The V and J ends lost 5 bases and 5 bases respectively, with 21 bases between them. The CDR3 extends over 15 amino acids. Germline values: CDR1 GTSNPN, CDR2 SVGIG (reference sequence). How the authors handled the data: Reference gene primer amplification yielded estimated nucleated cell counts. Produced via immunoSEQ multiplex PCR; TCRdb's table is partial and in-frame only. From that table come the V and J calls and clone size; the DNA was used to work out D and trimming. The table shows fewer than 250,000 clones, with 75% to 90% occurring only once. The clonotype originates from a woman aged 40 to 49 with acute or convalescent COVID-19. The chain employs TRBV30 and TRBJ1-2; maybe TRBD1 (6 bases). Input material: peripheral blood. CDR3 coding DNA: TGTGCCTGGGGGCCCGGGACACCCCCCAGATATGGCTACACCTTC. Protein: CAWGPGTPPRYGYTF. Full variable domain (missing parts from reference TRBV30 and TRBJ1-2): SQTIHQWPATLVQPVGSPLSLECTVEGTSNPNLYWYRQAAGRGLQLLFYSVGIGQISSEVPQNLSASRPQDRQFILSSKKLLLSDSGFYLCAWGPGTPPRYGYTFGSGTRLTVV.